This is a list of T cell receptor beta chains from one sample in a study of T cells and copy number aberrations in small-cell lung cancer. TCRdb's copy holds only in-frame clones and misses some; the assay was immunoSEQ multiplex PCR. The data show about 900 clones, with about 94% seen just once and 2.1% held by the top ten. Specimen: tumor tissue. The receptors stem from a woman between 50 and 59 years old with small cell lung cancer. CDR3s include the opening cysteine and the closing phenylalanine or tryptophan. The order of the fields is V gene, J gene, CDR3 protein.

v_gene: TRBV15; j_gene: TRBJ1-1; CDR3aa: CATSKDVWTEAFF
v_gene: TRBV15; j_gene: TRBJ1-5; CDR3aa: CATSKGREQPQHF
v_gene: TRBV30; j_gene: TRBJ1-3; CDR3aa: CAWSGGTAGNTIYF
v_gene: TRBV29-1; j_gene: TRBJ1-1; CDR3aa: CSVGASNTEAFF
v_gene: TRBV27; j_gene: TRBJ2-7; CDR3aa: CATKTGPGLVDEQYF
v_gene: TRBV5-1; j_gene: TRBJ2-1; CDR3aa: CASSHEAYNEQFF
v_gene: TRBV5-4; j_gene: TRBJ1-2; CDR3aa: CASHWGGSSGGAGYGYTF
v_gene: TRBV4-1; j_gene: TRBJ1-6; CDR3aa: CASSHLRSSYNSPLHF
v_gene: TRBV5-4; j_gene: TRBJ2-6; CDR3aa: CASSLGGGPGANVLTF
v_gene: TRBV29-1; j_gene: TRBJ1-2; CDR3aa: CSVEQGRGYTF
v_gene: TRBV7-8; j_gene: TRBJ2-7; CDR3aa: CASSLEQGSTYEQYF
v_gene: TRBV10-3; j_gene: TRBJ1-3; CDR3aa: CAISEEPGQVAISGNTIYF
v_gene: TRBV6-5; j_gene: TRBJ2-5; CDR3aa: CASREDSETQYF
v_gene: TRBV5-6; j_gene: TRBJ2-1; CDR3aa: CASSVVSSEQFF
v_gene: TRBV29-1; j_gene: TRBJ1-2; CDR3aa: CSVEQGKGYTF
v_gene: TRBV19; j_gene: TRBJ2-5; CDR3aa: CASSKAFQETQYF
v_gene: TRBV30; j_gene: TRBJ1-2; CDR3aa: CAWSTGAYDYTF
v_gene: TRBV28; j_gene: TRBJ2-7; CDR3aa: CASSFNEQYF
v_gene: TRBV30; j_gene: TRBJ1-5; CDR3aa: CAWSVSGRVQPQHF
v_gene: TRBV7-8; j_gene: TRBJ2-7; CDR3aa: CASSTGPHYEQYF
v_gene: TRBV28; j_gene: TRBJ2-6; CDR3aa: CASSSPPNVLTF
v_gene: TRBV2; j_gene: TRBJ2-7; CDR3aa: CASSDFYEQYF
v_gene: TRBV13; j_gene: TRBJ2-7; CDR3aa: CASSVGVYEQYF
v_gene: TRBV30; j_gene: TRBJ1-5; CDR3aa: CAWSVMSGLNQPQHF
v_gene: TRBV7-8; j_gene: TRBJ2-1; CDR3aa: CASSLVPGTDEQFF
v_gene: TRBV28; j_gene: TRBJ2-7; CDR3aa: CASSLQNWLGQGSYEQYF
v_gene: TRBV2; j_gene: TRBJ1-2; CDR3aa: CASSVQGAARYGYTF
v_gene: TRBV27; j_gene: TRBJ2-1; CDR3aa: CASSYSLGSNEQFF
v_gene: TRBV12-5; j_gene: TRBJ2-7; CDR3aa: CASALSYEQYF
v_gene: TRBV6-5; j_gene: TRBJ1-2; CDR3aa: CASTFDGTGSYTF
v_gene: TRBV6-5; j_gene: TRBJ2-7; CDR3aa: CASRVAGGGYEQYF
v_gene: TRBV9; j_gene: TRBJ2-7; CDR3aa: CASSVGQGAPYEQYF
v_gene: TRBV2; j_gene: TRBJ1-2; CDR3aa: CASSEGERHGYTF
v_gene: TRBV19; j_gene: TRBJ1-5; CDR3aa: CASRDSNQPQHF
v_gene: TRBV7-6; j_gene: TRBJ1-1; CDR3aa: CASSLERDTEAFF
v_gene: TRBV7-3; j_gene: TRBJ1-2; CDR3aa: CASSLRGGTFNYGYTF
v_gene: TRBV6-1; j_gene: TRBJ1-3; CDR3aa: CASSERGPGGWTINSGNTIYF
v_gene: TRBV5-1; j_gene: TRBJ2-3; CDR3aa: CASSLVRGTDTQYF
v_gene: TRBV6-1; j_gene: TRBJ2-2; CDR3aa: CASGQGANTGELFF
v_gene: TRBV21-1; j_gene: TRBJ2-3; CDR3aa: CASRATVMQDTQYF
v_gene: TRBV7-2; j_gene: TRBJ2-6; CDR3aa: CASSLFSRSSGANVLTF
v_gene: TRBV6-5; j_gene: TRBJ1-1; CDR3aa: CASSYGSYTEAFF
v_gene: TRBV2; j_gene: TRBJ1-2; CDR3aa: CASRGTGVHYGYTF
v_gene: TRBV6-6; j_gene: TRBJ2-1; CDR3aa: CASSDRVSYNEQFF
v_gene: TRBV2; j_gene: TRBJ2-3; CDR3aa: CASRADISTDTQYF
v_gene: TRBV19; j_gene: TRBJ1-1; CDR3aa: CASSMPGTLGTEAFF
v_gene: TRBV28; j_gene: TRBJ2-2; CDR3aa: CASFPGGANTGELFF
v_gene: TRBV7-3; j_gene: TRBJ2-4; CDR3aa: CASSPETGRDKNIQYF
v_gene: TRBV5-6; j_gene: TRBJ2-7; CDR3aa: CASSLAEQEYEQYF
v_gene: TRBV6-5; j_gene: TRBJ2-7; CDR3aa: CASSWGTGGYEQYF